Listed below are T cell receptor beta chains from one sample, sequenced in a study of blood T cell repertoires in COVID-19. The method was immunoSEQ multiplex PCR; TCRdb's version includes in-frame clones alone and lacks a portion of them. The sample includes about 130,000 clones, around 83% of them seen just once. The sample comprised PBMCs or T cells enriched from blood (not recorded which). Source of these receptors: a man younger than 45 who had recovered from COVID-19. Each CDR3 is given with its conserved first and last residue. A D gene is named only where the DNA matches it firmly. Size is omitted from some rows. Given values are once, few, many or a class for expanded clones.

d_call: .; clone_size: once; j_call: TRBJ1-5; v_call: TRBV7-9; cdr3_aa: CASSLNSQPQHF; cdr3_nt: TGTGCCAGCAGCTTAAATTCGCAGCCCCAGCATTTT
d_call: .; clone_size: .; j_call: TRBJ1-1; v_call: TRBV10-3; cdr3_aa: CAIRSLVNTEAFF; cdr3_nt: TGTGCCATCAGGTCCCTTGTGAACACTGAAGCTTTCTTT
d_call: TRBD1; clone_size: once; j_call: TRBJ1-2; v_call: TRBV15; cdr3_aa: CATSRGQGAYGYTF; cdr3_nt: TGTGCCACCAGCAGAGGACAGGGAGCATATGGCTACACCTTC
d_call: TRBD1; clone_size: .; j_call: TRBJ1-1; v_call: TRBV18; cdr3_aa: CASSPPLTTGVYGEAFF; cdr3_nt: TGTGCCAGCTCTCCACCACTCACCACAGGGGTATACGGTGAAGCTTTCTTT
d_call: TRBD1; clone_size: once; j_call: TRBJ1-5; v_call: TRBV19; cdr3_aa: CASSMPTGVGNQPQHF; cdr3_nt: TGTGCCAGTAGTATGCCAACAGGGGTTGGTAATCAGCCCCAGCATTTT
d_call: .; clone_size: .; j_call: TRBJ2-3; v_call: TRBV3-1/TRBV3-2; cdr3_aa: CASSHPGDNTDTQYF; cdr3_nt: TGTGCCAGCAGCCACCCGGGAGATAACACAGATACGCAGTATTTT
d_call: TRBD1; clone_size: .; j_call: TRBJ2-3; v_call: TRBV7-2; cdr3_aa: CASSAPTGADTQYF; cdr3_nt: TGTGCCAGCAGCGCACCGACAGGGGCAGATACGCAGTATTTT
d_call: .; clone_size: .; j_call: TRBJ1-4; v_call: TRBV7-9; cdr3_aa: CASSLAFQGSNEKLFF; cdr3_nt: TGTGCCAGCAGCTTAGCGTTTCAGGGATCGAATGAAAAACTGTTTTTT
d_call: .; clone_size: .; j_call: TRBJ2-1; v_call: TRBV5-1; cdr3_aa: CASSLDADRFSYNEQFF; cdr3_nt: TGCGCCAGCAGCTTGGATGCGGATCGTTTCTCCTACAATGAGCAGTTCTTC
d_call: TRBD1; clone_size: .; j_call: TRBJ1-1; v_call: TRBV7-3; cdr3_aa: CASSRQGDTEAFF; cdr3_nt: TGTGCCAGCAGCCGACAGGGCGACACTGAAGCTTTCTTT
d_call: TRBD1; clone_size: once; j_call: TRBJ1-5; v_call: TRBV2; cdr3_aa: CASSAFIRTGGGQPQHF; cdr3_nt: TGTGCCAGCAGTGCGTTCATAAGGACAGGGGGCGGGCAGCCCCAGCATTTT
d_call: TRBD2; clone_size: .; j_call: TRBJ2-1; v_call: TRBV19; cdr3_aa: CASSNVAGVNEQFF; cdr3_nt: TGTGCCAGTAGTAATGTGGCGGGAGTTAATGAGCAGTTCTTC
d_call: TRBD1; clone_size: .; j_call: TRBJ2-5; v_call: TRBV7-9; cdr3_aa: CASSFAGQGETQYF; cdr3_nt: TGTGCCAGCAGCTTCGCCGGACAGGGGGAGACCCAGTACTTC
d_call: .; clone_size: .; j_call: TRBJ2-2; v_call: TRBV19; cdr3_aa: CASSIELDTGELFF; cdr3_nt: TGTGCCAGTAGTATAGAACTCGACACCGGGGAGCTGTTTTTT
d_call: .; clone_size: many; j_call: TRBJ1-4; v_call: TRBV5-6; cdr3_aa: CASSFWGSGEKLFF; cdr3_nt: TGTGCCAGCAGCTTCTGGGGCAGTGGTGAAAAACTGTTTTTT
d_call: .; clone_size: .; j_call: TRBJ1-6; v_call: TRBV14; cdr3_aa: CASSQRLQGYNSPLHF; cdr3_nt: TGTGCCAGCAGCCAACGACTTCAGGGGTATAATTCACCCCTCCACTTT
d_call: TRBD1; clone_size: .; j_call: TRBJ2-7; v_call: TRBV4-1; cdr3_aa: CASSQVDRGSDEQYF; cdr3_nt: TGCGCCAGCAGCCAAGTAGACAGGGGCTCGGACGAGCAGTACTTC
d_call: .; clone_size: .; j_call: TRBJ2-2; v_call: TRBV6-2/TRBV6-3; cdr3_aa: CASSTPQANTGELFF; cdr3_nt: TGTGCCAGCAGCACTCCTCAGGCGAACACCGGGGAGCTGTTTTTT
d_call: TRBD1; clone_size: .; j_call: TRBJ1-5; v_call: TRBV2; cdr3_aa: CASSEALVGGDRGLRQPQHF; cdr3_nt: TGTGCCAGCAGTGAAGCGTTAGTGGGTGGGGACAGGGGGCTACGGCAGCCCCAGCATTTT
d_call: TRBD2; clone_size: .; j_call: TRBJ2-1; v_call: TRBV2; cdr3_aa: CASSEIGSGTPRGNEQFF; cdr3_nt: TGTGCCAGCAGTGAGATCGGCAGCGGGACGCCCCGGGGCAATGAGCAGTTCTTC
d_call: .; clone_size: .; j_call: TRBJ1-4; v_call: TRBV6-5; cdr3_aa: CASMRDLPRGEKLFF; cdr3_nt: TGTGCCAGCATGAGGGACCTTCCAAGGGGGGAAAAACTGTTTTTT
d_call: .; clone_size: .; j_call: TRBJ1-1; v_call: TRBV11-2; cdr3_aa: CASSRVSGTMNTEAFF; cdr3_nt: TGTGCCAGCAGCCGAGTATCTGGGACAATGAACACTGAAGCTTTCTTT
d_call: TRBD1; clone_size: once; j_call: TRBJ1-5; v_call: TRBV10-3; cdr3_aa: CAISAGTGREGNQPQHF; cdr3_nt: TGTGCCATCAGTGCAGGGACAGGGAGGGAAGGCAATCAGCCCCAGCATTTT